This record looks at one T cell receptor beta chain sequence and its context. Antigen unknown. J was trimmed by 7 bases and V by 2 bases; bases with no gene match: 2. The germline CDR1 and CDR2 sequences are SGHTA and FQGNSA. The CDR3 loop spans 14 amino acids. This sample was taken from a study of T cells in narcolepsy. Study observations and caveats: Some memory CD4+ repertoires had no autoreactive clone sequences. Autoreactive HCRT-specific and TRIB2-specific clonotypes were marked in same-patient CSF-versus-blood CD4+ comparisons. Blood of same and different patients, but not healthy controls, reportedly held recurring autoreactive clonotypes.

The repertoire was sequenced with immunoSEQ multiplex PCR; TCRdb's copy has only in-frame clones and lacks some. The sample consists of tens of thousands of clones, around 90% of them appearing once. The TCR sequence derives from a human donor with narcolepsy. Input material: CD45RA- memory CD4+ T cells from PBMCs. The chain couples TRBV7-2 to TRBJ2-1; 10 bases match TRBD1. CDR3 region: CASSLRDRGNEQFF. For the CDR3, the DNA is TGTGCCAGCAGCTTAAGGGACAGGGGTAATGAGCAGTTCTTC.